The T cell receptor (beta chain) under discussion was sequenced for a study of cytomegalovirus exposure and HLA in healthy donors. With regard to this clone: As yet, its antigen is unknown.

PCR was performed using 60 Vbeta and 13 Jbeta primers. TCRdb keeps only in-frame clones here, not all; method: immunoSEQ multiplex PCR. The sample gives 77,000 or so clones, over 70% of which show up once; approximately 1.5% is in the top ten. Germline loops: CDR1 SGHRS, CDR2 YFSETQ. V lost 6 bases, J lost 0 bases, and 21 bases lay in between. The CDR3 covers 17 residues. Study outcomes and limitations: Apparent HLA restriction characterized most CMV-associated TCR beta chains in a later analysis. It was assumed in the presence/absence analyses that sequencing depth was roughly uniform across donors.

V and J are TRBV5-1 and TRBJ1-1; D is possibly TRBD1 (6 bases). The specimen sequenced was PBMCs. The sequence came from a man aged 40-49 years in good health and CMV-seronegative. CDR3 sequence reads: CASNPGVGTGLNTEAFF. The CDR3 DNA reads TGCGCCAGCAACCCCGGAGTAGGAACAGGGTTGAACACTGAAGCTTTCTTT. Complete variable domain (other parts from reference TRBV5-1 and TRBJ1-1): KAGVTQTPRYLIKTRGQQVTLSCSPISGHRSVSWYQQTPGQGLQFLFEYFSETQRNKGNFPGRFSGRQFSNSRSEMNVSTLELGDSALYLCASNPGVGTGLNTEAFFGQGTRLTVV.